These 17 T cell receptor beta chains were sequenced from one sample in a study of identical twins. MiXCR was run by TCRdb on the 5' RACE reads, yielding one entry per CDR3 protein. The sample consists of nearly 900,000 distinct CDR3 sequences, approximately 13% of them appearing once. The sample was also linked to a second study, of yellow fever vaccine responses in identical twins.

The source material was PBMCs. The receptor set was obtained from a woman aged 18-29 years in good health.

The J gene is TRBJ2-7, the V gene TRBV12-3 or TRBV12-4, with TRBD2 matching 7 bases. The CDR3 is 17 amino acids. V dropped 3 bases and J dropped 3; count of bases not matched to a gene: 14. This chain's CDR3 is CASSFAQGAGWVYEQYF. Here the CDR3 DNA reads TGTGCCAGCAGTTTCGCCCAGGGAGCGGGATGGGTCTACGAGCAGTACTTC.

J is TRBJ2-2 and V is TRBV5-1; 15 nucleotides match TRBD2. The junction had 7 bases not matched to a gene; V was cut back by 4 bases and J by 3 bases. The CDR3 consists of 18 residues. Germline V lookup: CDR1 SGHRS, CDR2 YFSETQ. The CDR3 loop is CASSGEGLAGGYTGELFF. In DNA, the CDR3 is TGCGCCAGCAGCGGCGAGGGACTAGCGGGAGGATACACCGGGGAGCTGTTTTTT.

Only a few counts were recorded for this clonotype. A much larger clone differs from this one at a single base, so this may be a read error. V gene TRBV7-3 combines with J gene TRBJ2-5; 8 bases are shared with TRBD1. The CDR3 loop spans 14 amino acids. Germline-derived CDR1 and CDR2 are SGHTA and FQGTGA. V lost 4 bases and J lost 1; bases outside the gene matches: 2. The CDR3 DNA reads as TGTGCCAGCAGCTCAGGGGGCAGCCAAGAGACCCAGTACTTC. It encodes CASSSGGSQETQYF.

This clonotype was counted between two and nine times. The chain's CDR3 is CASTDQGGEQFF. The CDR3 DNA reads TGTGCCAGCACCGACCAGGGCGGTGAGCAGTTCTTC. The chain joins TRBV9 to TRBJ2-1; TRBD1 is a possible D gene (5 bases). Germline CDR1 and CDR2: SGDLS and YYNGEE. This CDR3 has 12 residues. The ends were cut back, 6 bases at V and 9 bases at J, with 13 bases in the middle.

The chain links TRBV20-1 to TRBJ2-4; 8 bases match TRBD1. V lost 6 bases, J lost 3 bases, and 7 bases stayed unmatched. Germline values: CDR1 DFQATT, CDR2 SNEGSKA (reference sequence). This CDR3 spans 14 amino acids. CDR3 DNA sequence: TGCAGTGCCAGTCCAACAGGGGGCAAAAACATTCAGTACTTC. Translated: CSASPTGGKNIQYF.

This clonotype was seen only a few times. V and J are TRBV10-3 and TRBJ1-1; D is uncertain. The CDR3 consists of 14 residues. V lost 2 bases, J lost 3 bases, and 10 bases lay in between. Germline CDR1 is ENHRY and CDR2 is SYGVKD. CDR3: CAISERRVDTEAFF. The CDR3 DNA reads as TGTGCCATCAGTGAGCGGCGGGTAGACACTGAAGCTTTCTTT.

This clonotype has a count of ten or more. V usage is TRBV28 and J usage is TRBJ1-1, with 7 bases aligning to TRBD1. The length of the CDR3 is 15 residues. The germline gives CDR1 MDHEN, CDR2 SYDVKM. With V trimmed by 7 bases and J by 1 base, 9 bases remained unmatched. CDR3 bases: TGTGCCAGCAATTCGTGGGGACAGAAGAACACTGAAGCTTTCTTT. Amino acid sequence: CASNSWGQKNTEAFF.

V is TRBV2 and J is TRBJ2-3; 12 nucleotides align to TRBD2. Germline assignment: CDR1 SNHLY and CDR2 FYNNEI. The CDR3 contains 17 residues. Trimming at V came to 3 bases and at J to 2 bases, leaving 6 bases not matched to a gene. The CDR3 DNA reads as TGTGCCAGCAGTGACCCAGGACTAGCGGGAACCACAGATACGCAGTATTTT. Translated, it gives CASSDPGLAGTTDTQYF.

The rearrangement uses TRBV28 and TRBJ1-1; no firm D call. The germline V and J ends were trimmed by 8 bases and 0 bases, with 13 bases remaining between them. CDR3 size: 14 residues. Per germline, CDR1 MDHEN and CDR2 SYDVKM. The DNA for the CDR3 is TGTGCCAGCCAAGCGGGAGCAATGAACACTGAAGCTTTCTTT. Protein product: CASQAGAMNTEAFF.

The sample holds a few counts of this clonotype. The V gene is TRBV12-3 or TRBV12-4, the J gene TRBJ2-5, with 11 bases identical to TRBD1. This CDR3 comprises 15 residues. Unmatched junction bases numbered 4, after V lost 5 bases and J lost 2 bases. The CDR3 nucleotides are TGTGCCAGCAGTAAAGGGACAGGGGGTCAAGAGACCCAGTACTTC. Translation: CASSKGTGGQETQYF.

The chain links TRBV2 to TRBJ2-1; 7 positions match TRBD2. This CDR3 has 13 residues. Per the germline V gene, CDR1 is SNHLY and CDR2 is FYNNEI. V dropped 1 base and J dropped 8; count of bases not matched to a gene: 2. The CDR3 protein is CASSEGTRDEQFF. The CDR3 nucleotides read TGTGCCAGCAGTGAAGGGACTAGGGATGAGCAGTTCTTC.

CDR3 nucleotides: TGTGCCAGCAGTTTAGCGGGTAGAGGGGTCCTCTCCTACGAGCAGTACTTC. It specifies CASSLAGRGVLSYEQYF. This rearrangement joins TRBV12-3 or TRBV12-4 to TRBJ2-7; D tentatively fits TRBD1 or TRBD2 (5 bases each). Trimming stripped 0 bases from V and 0 bases from J, with 15 bases between. The CDR3 covers 17 residues.

The chain has TRBV12-3 or TRBV12-4 and TRBJ1-1; D not certain. The CDR3 consists of 14 residues. V was trimmed by 2 bases and J by 5 bases, leaving 12 bases between them. The CDR3 spells CASSLQATGTEAFF. The DNA for the CDR3 is TGTGCCAGCAGTTTACAGGCCACGGGGACTGAAGCTTTCTTT.

The CDR3 sequence: CASSDLFGVPGELFF. The CDR3 DNA follows: TGTGCCAGCAGTGACCTTTTTGGGGTCCCCGGGGAGCTGTTTTTT. The rearrangement uses TRBV6-1 and TRBJ2-2; D is uncertain. V lost 3 bases and J 6 bases, leaving 14 bases between the germline ends. CDR3 size: 15 residues. Germline loops: CDR1 MNHNS, CDR2 SASEGT.

A few counts support this clonotype. The chain carries TRBV14 and TRBJ1-1; the D gene is possibly TRBD1 (6 bases). The CDR3 extends over 15 amino acids. Germline values: CDR1 SGHDN, CDR2 FVKESK. Between the trimmed V and J ends, which lost 1 base and 8 bases, there was a span of 17 bases. The DNA for the CDR3 is TGTGCCAGCAGCCAAGGAGGGACAACCTTACGGGAAGCTTTCTTT. Its protein product is CASSQGGTTLREAFF.

This clonotype has a count of ten or more. The rearrangement joins TRBV12-3 or TRBV12-4 to TRBJ2-4, with D unresolved. This CDR3 has 17 amino acids. The V gene lost 3 bases and the J gene lost 1 base, with 16 bases spanning the gap. The CDR3 DNA reads TGTGCCAGCAGTTTTTTTTCGTGGGGAAAGGCCAAAAACATTCAGTACTTC. As protein: CASSFFSWGKAKNIQYF.

This chain uses TRBV6-5 with TRBJ2-7, with D perhaps TRBD1 (6 bases). The CDR3 loop spans 16 amino acids. The ends were cut back, 4 bases at V and 2 bases at J, with 18 bases in the middle. CDR1 is MNHEY, CDR2 SVGAGI, per germline. The CDR3 region has the DNA TGTGCCAGCAGTTCCGAACCTCAGGGGCACCCCTACGAGCAGTACGTC. This codes for CASSSEPQGHPYEQYV.